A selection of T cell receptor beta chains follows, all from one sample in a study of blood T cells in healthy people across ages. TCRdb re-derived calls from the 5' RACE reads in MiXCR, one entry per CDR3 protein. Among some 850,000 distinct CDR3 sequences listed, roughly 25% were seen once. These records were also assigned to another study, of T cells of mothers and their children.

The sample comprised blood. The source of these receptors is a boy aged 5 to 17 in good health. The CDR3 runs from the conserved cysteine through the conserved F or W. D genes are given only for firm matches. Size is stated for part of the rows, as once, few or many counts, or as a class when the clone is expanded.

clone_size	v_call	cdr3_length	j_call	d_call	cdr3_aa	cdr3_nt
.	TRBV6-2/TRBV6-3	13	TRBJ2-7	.	CASSSINSYEQYF	TGTGCCAGCAGTTCAATAAACTCCTACGAGCAGTACTTC
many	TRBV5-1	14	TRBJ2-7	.	CASSWGPGSYEQYF	TGCGCCAGCAGTTGGGGGCCGGGCTCCTACGAGCAGTACTTC
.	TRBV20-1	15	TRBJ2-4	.	CSARPNGGGANIQYF	TGCAGTGCTAGACCCAATGGAGGGGGAGCGAACATTCAGTACTTC
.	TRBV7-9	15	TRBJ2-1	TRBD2	CASSSPSGGHNEQFF	TGTGCCAGCAGCTCCCCTAGCGGGGGACACAATGAGCAGTTCTTC
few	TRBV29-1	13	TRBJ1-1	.	CSATDGLNTEAFF	TGCAGCGCAACGGACGGACTGAACACTGAAGCTTTCTTT
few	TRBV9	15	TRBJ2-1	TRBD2	CASSSSPGTSQEQFF	TGTGCCAGCAGCTCCAGTCCCGGGACTAGCCAGGAGCAGTTCTTC
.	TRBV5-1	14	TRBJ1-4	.	CASSSGGENEKLFF	TGCGCCAGCAGCTCTGGTGGAGAAAATGAAAAACTGTTTTTT
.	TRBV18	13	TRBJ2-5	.	CASSPPSWETQYF	TGTGCCAGCTCACCCCCTTCTTGGGAGACCCAGTACTTC
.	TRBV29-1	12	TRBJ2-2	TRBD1	CSATGSTGELFF	TGCAGCGCGACAGGGTCCACCGGGGAGCTGTTTTTT
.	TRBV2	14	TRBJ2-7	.	CASSVSRQVNEQYF	TGTGCCAGCAGTGTGTCACGCCAAGTCAACGAGCAGTACTTC
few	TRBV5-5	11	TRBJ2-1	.	CASSFEGEQFF	TGTGCCAGCAGCTTCGAGGGGGAGCAGTTCTTC
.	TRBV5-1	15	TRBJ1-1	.	CASSMNRDFGTEAFF	TGCGCCAGCAGCATGAACAGGGATTTTGGCACTGAAGCTTTCTTT
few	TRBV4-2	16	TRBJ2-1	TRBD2	CASSQVLAGDYNEQFF	TGTGCCAGCAGCCAGGTCCTAGCGGGGGATTACAATGAGCAGTTCTTC
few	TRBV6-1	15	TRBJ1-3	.	CASSEGPTSGNTIYF	TGTGCCAGCAGCGAAGGGCCTACGTCTGGAAACACCATATATTTT
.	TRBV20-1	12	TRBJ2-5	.	CSALIEEETQYF	TGCAGTGCTCTTATAGAAGAAGAGACCCAGTACTTC
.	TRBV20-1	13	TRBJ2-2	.	CSAWDRYTGELFF	TGCAGTGCCTGGGACCGATACACCGGGGAGCTGTTTTTT
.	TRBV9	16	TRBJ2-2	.	CASSVPSGLNTGELFF	TGTGCCAGCAGCGTCCCCAGCGGGTTGAACACCGGGGAGCTGTTTTTT
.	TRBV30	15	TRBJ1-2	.	CAWSRGNGGTYGYTF	TGTGCCTGGAGTAGGGGCAACGGGGGGACCTATGGCTACACCTTC
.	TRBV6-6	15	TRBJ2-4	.	CASSSTVGAKNIQYF	TGTGCCAGCAGCTCTACAGTGGGAGCCAAAAACATTCAGTACTTC
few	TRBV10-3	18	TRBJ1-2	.	CAISERASRRSGDYGYTF	TGTGCCATCAGTGAAAGGGCCTCTCGAAGGAGTGGGGACTATGGCTACACCTTC
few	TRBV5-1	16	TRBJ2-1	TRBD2	CASSARSGGAPNEQFF	TGCGCCAGCAGCGCCCGCAGCGGGGGGGCCCCCAATGAGCAGTTCTTC
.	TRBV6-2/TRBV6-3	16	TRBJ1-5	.	CASSHFPRRRNQPQHF	TGTGCCAGCAGTCACTTCCCGAGACGTAGAAATCAGCCCCAGCATTTT
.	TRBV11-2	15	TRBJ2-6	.	CASSGIRSGANVLTF	TGTGCTTCCAGCGGAATACGATCTGGGGCCAACGTCCTGACTTTC
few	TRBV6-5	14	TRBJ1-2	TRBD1	CASRSRDRVYGYTF	TGTGCCAGCAGAAGCCGGGACAGGGTCTATGGCTACACCTTC
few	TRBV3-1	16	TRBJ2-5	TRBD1	CASSHLGTGEAETQYF	TGTGCCAGCAGCCACCTCGGGACAGGCGAAGCGGAGACCCAGTACTTC
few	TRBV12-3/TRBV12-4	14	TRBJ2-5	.	CASNYGARGETQYF	TGTGCCAGCAATTACGGGGCCCGTGGGGAGACCCAGTACTTC
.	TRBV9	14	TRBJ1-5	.	CASSGGALGQPQHF	TGTGCCAGCAGCGGAGGGGCCCTCGGGCAGCCCCAGCATTTT
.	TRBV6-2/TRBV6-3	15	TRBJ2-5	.	CASSSLLEPQETQYF	TGTGCCAGCAGTTCCCTCCTGGAACCACAAGAGACCCAGTACTTC
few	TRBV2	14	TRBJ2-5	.	CASSEVGWEETQYF	TGTGCCAGCAGTGAGGTCGGCTGGGAGGAGACCCAGTACTTC
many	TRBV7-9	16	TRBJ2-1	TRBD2	CASSPSGSSSYNEQFF	TGTGCCAGCAGCCCTAGCGGGTCTAGCTCCTACAATGAGCAGTTCTTC
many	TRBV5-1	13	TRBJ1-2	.	CASSRDSSYGYTF	TGCGCCAGCAGCCGGGATTCCAGCTATGGCTACACCTTC